This T cell receptor (beta chain) was recovered during a study of cytomegalovirus exposure and HLA in healthy donors. The PCR employed 60 Vbeta primers together with 13 Jbeta primers. Profiling relied on immunoSEQ multiplex PCR, and the TCRdb table lists in-frame clones only, not all of them. The repertoire has 60,000 to 70,000 clones, approximately 70% of them found once; the top ten carry less than 20%. The V end was cut by 5 bases, the J end by 6 bases, with 10 bases between. Germline V gene lookup returns CDR1 MGHRA and CDR2 YSYEKL. The CDR3 totals 12 residues. The V call is TRBV4-1, the J call TRBJ1-1; D is unclear. Sequenced input: PBMCs. This TCR was sampled from a middle-aged man in good health and CMV-seropositive. The CDR3 sequence: CASSGQVSEAFF. Written as DNA, the CDR3 is TGCGCCAGCAGCGGGCAGGTCTCTGAAGCTTTCTTT.